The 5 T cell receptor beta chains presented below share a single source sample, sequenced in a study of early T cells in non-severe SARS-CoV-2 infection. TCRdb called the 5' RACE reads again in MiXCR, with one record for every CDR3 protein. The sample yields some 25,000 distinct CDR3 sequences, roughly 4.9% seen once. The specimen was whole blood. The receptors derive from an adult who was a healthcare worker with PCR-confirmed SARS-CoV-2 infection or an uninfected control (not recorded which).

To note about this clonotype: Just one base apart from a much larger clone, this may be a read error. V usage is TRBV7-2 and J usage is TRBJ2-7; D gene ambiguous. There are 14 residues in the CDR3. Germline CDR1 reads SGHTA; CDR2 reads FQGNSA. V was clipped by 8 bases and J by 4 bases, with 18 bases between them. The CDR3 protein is CTSGVRGRRYEQYF. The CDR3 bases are TGTACCAGCGGGGTTAGAGGCCGCCGTTACGAGCAGTACTTC.

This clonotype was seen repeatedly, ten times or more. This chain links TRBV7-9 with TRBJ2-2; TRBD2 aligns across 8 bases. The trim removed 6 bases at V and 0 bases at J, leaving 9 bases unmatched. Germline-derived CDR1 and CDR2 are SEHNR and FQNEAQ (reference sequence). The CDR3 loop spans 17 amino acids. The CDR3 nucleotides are TGTGCCAGCAGTCCTACGCGGGGACTAGCGAACACCGGGGAGCTGTTTTTT. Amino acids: CASSPTRGLANTGELFF.

As DNA, the CDR3 is TGTGCCAGCAGCTTGGCCCCGAAAGAGACCCAGTACTTC. Residues: CASSLAPKETQYF. The chain couples TRBV5-4 to TRBJ2-5; D ambiguous. Germline V gene lookup returns CDR1 SGHNT and CDR2 YYREEE (reference sequence). Trimming took 0 bases from V and 3 from J, leaving 6 bases between them. The CDR3 spans 13 residues.

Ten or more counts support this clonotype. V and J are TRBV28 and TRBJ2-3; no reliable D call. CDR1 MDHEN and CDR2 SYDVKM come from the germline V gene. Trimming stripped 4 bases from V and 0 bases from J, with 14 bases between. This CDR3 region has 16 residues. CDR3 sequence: CASSSWTSSSTDTQYF. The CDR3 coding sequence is TGTGCCAGCAGTTCCTGGACGTCGTCTAGCACAGATACGCAGTATTTT.

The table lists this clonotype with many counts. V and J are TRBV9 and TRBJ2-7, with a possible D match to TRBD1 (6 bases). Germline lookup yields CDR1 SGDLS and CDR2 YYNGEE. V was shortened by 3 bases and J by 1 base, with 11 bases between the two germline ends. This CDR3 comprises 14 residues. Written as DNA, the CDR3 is TGTGCCAGCAGCGGGTTAGGACAGTCCTACGAGCAGTACTTC. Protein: CASSGLGQSYEQYF.